The present entry profiles one TCR beta chain with its context. This entry belongs to a study of T cell clones after liver transplantation. Clones were sequenced by immunoSEQ multiplex PCR, and TCRdb holds only the in-frame ones, with some missing. Of 68,000 or so clones listed, roughly 92% are singletons. The CDR3 extends over 18 amino acids. Germline values: CDR1 LNHDA, CDR2 SQIVND (reference sequence). Trimming took 3 bases from V and 0 from J; bases not matched to a gene: 8. This chain uses TRBV19 with TRBJ2-3; 11 positions agree with TRBD2. This TCR derives from a human patient who received a liver transplant. Some T cells could come from the graft donor. Sequencing was performed on CD4+ T cells from blood, taken around 27 months after liver transplant. CDR3 DNA sequence: TGTGCCAGTAGTATGAGTACTAGCGGGAGCCTTAGCACAGATACGCAGTATTTT. Translated: CASSMSTSGSLSTDTQYF.